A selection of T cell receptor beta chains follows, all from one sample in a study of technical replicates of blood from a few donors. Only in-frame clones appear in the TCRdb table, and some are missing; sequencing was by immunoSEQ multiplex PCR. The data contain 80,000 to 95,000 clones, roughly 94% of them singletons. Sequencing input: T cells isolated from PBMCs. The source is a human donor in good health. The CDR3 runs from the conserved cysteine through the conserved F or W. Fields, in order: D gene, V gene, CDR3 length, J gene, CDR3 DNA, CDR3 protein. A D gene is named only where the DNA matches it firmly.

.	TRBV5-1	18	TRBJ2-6	TGCGCCAGCAGCTTGCTCAACAGGGAAGGATCTGGGGCCAACGTCCTGACTTTC	CASSLLNREGSGANVLTF
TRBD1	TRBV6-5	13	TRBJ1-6	TGTGCCAGCAGGGGACAGGGTGTTTCACCCCTCCACTTT	CASRGQGVSPLHF
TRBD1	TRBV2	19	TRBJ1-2	TGTGCCAGCAGTGAAGCGGTAGGGGGACAGTCATTGTATAACTATGGCTACACCTTC	CASSEAVGGQSLYNYGYTF
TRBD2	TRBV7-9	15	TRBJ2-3	TGTGCCAGCAGAGACCGCGGGGGGGCATTAGATACGCAGTATTTT	CASRDRGGALDTQYF
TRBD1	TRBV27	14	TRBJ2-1	TGTGCCAGCAGTTTTCAGGGGGATTACAATGAGCAGTTCTTC	CASSFQGDYNEQFF
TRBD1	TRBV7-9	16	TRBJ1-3	TGTGCCAGCACCGAATTTGGGACAGTCTCTGGAAACACCATATATTTT	CASTEFGTVSGNTIYF
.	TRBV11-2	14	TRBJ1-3	TGTGCCAGCAGTTGGACAGTTTCCCGAAACACCATATATTTT	CASSWTVSRNTIYF
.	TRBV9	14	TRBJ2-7	TGTGCCAGCAGCCCCGACAGTTTCTCCTACGAGCAGTACTTC	CASSPDSFSYEQYF
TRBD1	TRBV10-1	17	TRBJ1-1	TGCGCCAGCAGTGAGTTTCGGACAGGAAGAATGAACACTGAAGCTTTCTTT	CASSEFRTGRMNTEAFF
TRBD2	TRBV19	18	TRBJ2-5	TGTGCCAGTAGTAGAGGACTAGCGGGCACCCTCGGAGGGGAGACCCAGTACTTC	CASSRGLAGTLGGETQYF
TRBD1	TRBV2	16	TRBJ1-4	TGTGCCAGCAGCGTACGGCGGGGACAGGGGGGTGAAAAACTGTTTTTT	CASSVRRGQGGEKLFF
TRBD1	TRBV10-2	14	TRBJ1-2	TGCGCCAGCAGCTTCCTTGGGACAGGGCAAAGTGCTCTCTTC	CASSFLGTGQSALF